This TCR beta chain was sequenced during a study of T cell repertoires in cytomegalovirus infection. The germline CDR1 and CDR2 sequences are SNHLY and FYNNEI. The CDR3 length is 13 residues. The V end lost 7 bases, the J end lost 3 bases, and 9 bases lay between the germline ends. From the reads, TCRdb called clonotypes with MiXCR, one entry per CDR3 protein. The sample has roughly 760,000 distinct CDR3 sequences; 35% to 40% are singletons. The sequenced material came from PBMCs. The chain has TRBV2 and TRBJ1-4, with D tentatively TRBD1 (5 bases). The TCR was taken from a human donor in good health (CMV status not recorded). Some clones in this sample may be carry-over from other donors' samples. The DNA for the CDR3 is TGTGCCAGCAAAGTGACAGCTAATGAAAAACTGTTTTTT. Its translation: CASKVTANEKLFF.